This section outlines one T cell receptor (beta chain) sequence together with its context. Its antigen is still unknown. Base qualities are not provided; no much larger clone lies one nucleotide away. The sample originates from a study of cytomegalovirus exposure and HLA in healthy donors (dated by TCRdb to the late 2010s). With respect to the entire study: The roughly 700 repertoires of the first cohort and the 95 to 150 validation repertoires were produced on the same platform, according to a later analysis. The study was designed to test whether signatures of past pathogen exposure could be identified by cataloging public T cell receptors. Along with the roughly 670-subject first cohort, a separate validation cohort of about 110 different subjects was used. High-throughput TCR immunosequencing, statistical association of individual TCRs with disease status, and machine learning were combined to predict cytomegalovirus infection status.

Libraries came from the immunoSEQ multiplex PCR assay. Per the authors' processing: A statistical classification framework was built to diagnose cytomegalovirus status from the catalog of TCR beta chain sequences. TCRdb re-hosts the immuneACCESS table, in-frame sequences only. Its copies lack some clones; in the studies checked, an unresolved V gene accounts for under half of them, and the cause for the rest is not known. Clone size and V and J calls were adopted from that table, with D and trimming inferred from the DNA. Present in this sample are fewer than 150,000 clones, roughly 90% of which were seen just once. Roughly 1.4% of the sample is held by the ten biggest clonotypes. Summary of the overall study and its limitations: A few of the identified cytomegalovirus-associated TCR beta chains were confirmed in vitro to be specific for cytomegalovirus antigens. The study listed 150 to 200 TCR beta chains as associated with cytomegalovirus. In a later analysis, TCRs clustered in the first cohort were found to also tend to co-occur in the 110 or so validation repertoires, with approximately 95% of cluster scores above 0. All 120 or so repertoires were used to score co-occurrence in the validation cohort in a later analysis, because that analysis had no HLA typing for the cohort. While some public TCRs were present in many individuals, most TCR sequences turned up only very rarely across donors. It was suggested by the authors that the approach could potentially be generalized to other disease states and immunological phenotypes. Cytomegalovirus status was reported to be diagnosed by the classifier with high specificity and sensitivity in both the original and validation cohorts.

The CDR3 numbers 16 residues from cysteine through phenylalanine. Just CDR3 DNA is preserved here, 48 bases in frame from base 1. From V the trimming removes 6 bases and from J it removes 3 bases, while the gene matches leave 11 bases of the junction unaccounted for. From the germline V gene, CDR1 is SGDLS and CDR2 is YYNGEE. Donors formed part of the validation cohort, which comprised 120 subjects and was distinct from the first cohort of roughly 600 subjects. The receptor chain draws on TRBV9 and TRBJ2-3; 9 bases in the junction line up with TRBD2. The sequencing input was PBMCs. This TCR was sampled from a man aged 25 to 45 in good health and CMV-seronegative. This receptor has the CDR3 CASTPGGGRETDTQYF. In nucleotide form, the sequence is TGTGCCAGCACGCCGGGGGGCGGGAGGGAAACAGATACGCAGTATTTT.